This T cell receptor (beta chain) was documented in a study of OX40 agonist ivuxolimab in advanced cancers. Study context: An anti-OX40 (CD134) antibody with agonistic activity, ivuxolimab, was administered to patients. Ivuxolimab doses were 0.01, 0.1, 0.3, 1.5, 3 or 10 mg/kg every 2 weeks. Partial responses were achieved by three patients, one with hepatocellular carcinoma and two with cutaneous melanoma.

Germline lookup yields CDR1 SGHTA and CDR2 FQGTGA. The V and J ends lost 2 bases and 6 bases respectively, with 11 bases between them. The CDR3 consists of 13 residues. Clones were read by immunoSEQ multiplex PCR, and TCRdb kept only the in-frame ones, dropping some. This repertoire shows approximately 50,000 clones, around 85% found once; its top ten account for under 0.8%. Note on this clone: The antigen is unknown.

Study conclusions and caveats: More expanded clones were seen, on average, in CD8+ T cells than in CD4+.

The receptor comes from an adult with an advanced solid tumor such as melanoma, head and neck, liver or kidney cancer. This specimen was CD4+ or CD8+ T cells sorted from blood, taken in a trial of the OX40 agonist ivuxolimab. The J gene is TRBJ2-7, the V gene TRBV7-3; D perhaps matches TRBD2 (6 bases). CDR3 in amino acids: CASSLEGGREQYF. CDR3 sequence (DNA): TGTGCCAGCAGCTTAGAGGGAGGACGCGAGCAGTACTTC.